The entry that follows covers one TCR beta chain sequence. This specimen belongs to a study of human T cells and chemical hapten exposure. TCRdb used MiXCR to reprocess the RACE reads, holding one entry per CDR3 protein. The table includes about 380,000 distinct CDR3 sequences, approximately 5.1% detected once. Time point here: patch test 1, 2 weeks after DPC sensitization. This sample's treatment: therapeutic diphenylcyclopropenone sensitization with weekly scalp DPC. Germline CDR1 reads SGHDN; CDR2 reads FVKESK. CDR3 length: 15 residues. V shed 4 bases and J shed 1 base, with 13 bases lying between them.

The specimen was whole blood, collected in connection with sensitization to the hapten diphenylcyclopropenone (DPC). The TCR sequence derives from a woman aged 50 to 65 with alopecia areata. Some clones in this sample may be carry-over from other donors' samples. The rearrangement links TRBV14 to TRBJ2-5; the D gene is possibly TRBD1 (6 bases). The CDR3: CASSPIQGLQETQYF. For the CDR3, the DNA is TGTGCCAGCAGCCCCATACAGGGCCTCCAAGAGACCCAGTACTTC. The whole variable domain, remainder taken from reference TRBV14 and TRBJ2-5, is EAGVTQFPSHSVIEKGQTVTLRCDPISGHDNLYWYRRVMGKEIKFLLHFVKESKQDESGMPNNRFLAERTGGTYSTLKVQPAELEDSGVYFCASSPIQGLQETQYFGPGTRLLVL.